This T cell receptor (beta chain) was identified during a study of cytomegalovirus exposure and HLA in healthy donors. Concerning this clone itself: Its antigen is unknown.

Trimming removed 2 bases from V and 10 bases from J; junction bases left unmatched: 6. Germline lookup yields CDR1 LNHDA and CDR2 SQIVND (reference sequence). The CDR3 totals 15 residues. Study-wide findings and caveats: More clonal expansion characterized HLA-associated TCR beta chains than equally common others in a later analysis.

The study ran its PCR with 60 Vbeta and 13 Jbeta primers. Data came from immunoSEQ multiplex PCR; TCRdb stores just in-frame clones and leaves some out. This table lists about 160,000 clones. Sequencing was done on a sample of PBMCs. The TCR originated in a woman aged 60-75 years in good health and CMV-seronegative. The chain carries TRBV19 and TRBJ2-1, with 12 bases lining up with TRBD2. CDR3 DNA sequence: TGTGCCAGTAGTATAACGGCTAGCGGGGGGGTGGAGCAGTTCTTC. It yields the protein CASSITASGGVEQFF.